The source of this TCR beta chain is a study of T-cell memory formation after mild COVID-19. The TCR alpha and TCR beta cDNA libraries, bearing sample barcodes and UMIs, were generated by 5'RACE using constant-segment primers. TCRdb redid the calling of the 5' RACE reads with MiXCR, one entry per CDR3 protein. Here the sample spans 200,000 to 250,000 distinct CDR3 sequences, about 10% being singletons. Germline CDR1 and CDR2: SGHRS and YFSETQ. The ends lost 4 bases at V and 5 bases at J; junction bases unmatched: 8. This CDR3 has 15 residues. Sequencing was performed on PBMCs or a T cell subset sorted from them (not recorded which). The V gene is TRBV5-1, the J gene TRBJ2-2, with 7 positions matching TRBD1. This sequence originates from a man in his late teens or twenties who had mild COVID-19 (a few samples of this study predate the infection). Cell type and time point are not known. The CDR3 spells CASSQDRLRTGELFF. DNA for the CDR3: TGCGCCAGCAGCCAGGACAGGTTAAGGACCGGGGAGCTGTTTTTT. The full variable domain, its missing parts supplied by reference TRBV5-1 and TRBJ2-2, is KAGVTQTPRYLIKTRGQQVTLSCSPISGHRSVSWYQQTPGQGLQFLFEYFSETQRNKGNFPGRFSGRQFSNSRSEMNVSTLELGDSALYLCASSQDRLRTGELFFGEGSRLTVL.